What follows describes a single TCR beta chain. The antigen is not known. These data originate in a study of Ad26.COV2.S vaccination and SARS-CoV-2 variants. Noted treatment: about 20 received Ad26.COV2.S at low or high dose, single or two shots; five or six received placebo; per-sample allocation not given. On day 63 after the first injection, vaccine and placebo recipients gave samples. Libraries were prepared by immunoSEQ multiplex PCR; TCRdb keeps only in-frame clonotypes and omits some of them. The data contain 300,000 to 500,000 clones, more than 85% of them singletons. The study, taken as a whole, reports: Estimates derived from TCR breadth and depth analyses may have underestimated total T cell responses.

Germline CDR1 reads SEHNR; CDR2 reads FQNEAQ (reference sequence). This CDR3 is 16 amino acids long. Trimming took 1 base from V and 7 from J; bases not matched to a gene: 9. The origin of this receptor is a person between 18 and 60 years old who received the Ad26.COV2.S COVID-19 vaccine or a placebo. This chain uses TRBV7-9 with TRBJ1-4, with 7 positions matching TRBD1. Sequences were derived from peripheral blood, sampled in a trial of Ad26.COV2.S vaccine versus placebo. The CDR3 bases are TGTGCCAGCAGCTTAGGATCCGGGACAGCTGCTGAAAAACTGTTTTTT. Its translation: CASSLGSGTAAEKLFF.